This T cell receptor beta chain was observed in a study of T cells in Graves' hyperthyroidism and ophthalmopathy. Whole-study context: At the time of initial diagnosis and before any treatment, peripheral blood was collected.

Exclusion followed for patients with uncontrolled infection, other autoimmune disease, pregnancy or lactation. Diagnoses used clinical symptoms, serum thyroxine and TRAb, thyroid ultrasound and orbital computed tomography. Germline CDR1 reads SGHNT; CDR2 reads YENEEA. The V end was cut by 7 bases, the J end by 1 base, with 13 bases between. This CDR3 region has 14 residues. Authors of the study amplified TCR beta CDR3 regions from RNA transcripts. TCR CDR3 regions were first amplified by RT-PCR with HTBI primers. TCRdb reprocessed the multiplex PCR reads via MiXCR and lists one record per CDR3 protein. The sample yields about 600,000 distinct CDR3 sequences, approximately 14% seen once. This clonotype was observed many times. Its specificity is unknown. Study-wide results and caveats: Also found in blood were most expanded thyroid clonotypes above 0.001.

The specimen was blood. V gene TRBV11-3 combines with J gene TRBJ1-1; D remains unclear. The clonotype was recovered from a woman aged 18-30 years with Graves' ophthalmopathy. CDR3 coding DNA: TGTGCCAGCACCCTTGGCGGGGAGAACACTGAAGCTTTCTTT. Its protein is CASTLGGENTEAFF.